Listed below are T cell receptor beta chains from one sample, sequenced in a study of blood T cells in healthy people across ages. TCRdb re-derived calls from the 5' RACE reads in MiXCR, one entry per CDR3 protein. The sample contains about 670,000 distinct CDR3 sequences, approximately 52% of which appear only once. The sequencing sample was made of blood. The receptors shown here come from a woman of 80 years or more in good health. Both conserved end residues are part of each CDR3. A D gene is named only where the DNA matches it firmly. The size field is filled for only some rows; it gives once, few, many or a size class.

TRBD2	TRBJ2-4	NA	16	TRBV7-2	TGTGCCAGCAGCTTAGAGGTGGGGGGGGTCACAGACATTCAGTACTTC	CASSLEVGGVTDIQYF
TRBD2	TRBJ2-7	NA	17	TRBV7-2	TGTGCCAGCAGCCTGACTAGCGGGAGGGCCCTCGTAGGCGAGCAGTACTTC	CASSLTSGRALVGEQYF
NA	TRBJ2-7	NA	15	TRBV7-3	TGTGCCAGTTCTATCGCAGCGGGTTTAACCTACGAGCAGTACTTC	CASSIAAGLTYEQYF
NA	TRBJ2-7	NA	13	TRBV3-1	TGTGCCAGCAGCCAAGGGAACCCCTACGAGCAGTACTTC	CASSQGNPYEQYF
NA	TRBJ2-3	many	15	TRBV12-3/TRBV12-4	TGTGCCAGCAAACCGGGGCTACCCAAGGCGGATACGCAGTATTTT	CASKPGLPKADTQYF
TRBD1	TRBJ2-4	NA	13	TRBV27	TGTGCCAGTACCCGCACCGACAGGGGGGTACAGTACTTC	CASTRTDRGVQYF
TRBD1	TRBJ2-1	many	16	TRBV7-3	TGTGCCAGCAGCTTTGCCCCCGGGACAGACTACAATGAGCAGTTCTTC	CASSFAPGTDYNEQFF
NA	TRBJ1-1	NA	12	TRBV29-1	TGCAGGCAAGATCTTATGGGGACTGAAGCTTTCTTT	CRQDLMGTEAFF
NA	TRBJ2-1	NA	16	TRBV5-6	TGTACCAGCAGATTGAGAACTCAGAGCTCCTACAATGAGCAGTTCTTC	CTSRLRTQSSYNEQFF
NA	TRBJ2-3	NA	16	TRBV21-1	TGTGCCAGCAGCTTCAAGGCAGGGAGAAGCACAGATACGCAGTATTTT	CASSFKAGRSTDTQYF
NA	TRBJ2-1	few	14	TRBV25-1	TGTGCCAGCAGTGAATTCTCGGATTGGAATGAGCAGTTCTTC	CASSEFSDWNEQFF
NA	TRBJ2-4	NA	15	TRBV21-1	TGTGCCAGCTTCGTCGGCGGTCTAGCCAAAAACATTCAGTACTTC	CASFVGGLAKNIQYF
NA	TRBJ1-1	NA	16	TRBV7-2	TGTGCCAGCAGTTTCGGGGCAGCCTCGGGGGGGACTGAAGCTTTCTTT	CASSFGAASGGTEAFF
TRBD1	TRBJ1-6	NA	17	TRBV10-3	TGTGCCATCAGGTCGGGGGGACAGGGGGCGACCAATTCACCCCTCCACTTT	CAIRSGGQGATNSPLHF
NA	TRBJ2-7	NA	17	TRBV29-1	TGCAGCGTTGGGGTCGTTCCGGGACCTCAGTCCAATGCAGCCCAGTACTTC	CSVGVVPGPQSNAAQYF
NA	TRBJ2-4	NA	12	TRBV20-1	TGCAGTGCTAGTCTCCTTTCTTCCATTCAGTACTTC	CSASLLSSIQYF